These 25 T cell receptor beta chains originate from one sample sequenced in a study of early T cells in non-severe SARS-CoV-2 infection. Using its own MiXCR run on the 5' RACE reads, TCRdb lists one record per CDR3 protein. The repertoire consists of some 98,000 distinct CDR3 sequences, with approximately 15% occurring once and the leading ten covering 1.3%. The sample taken for sequencing was whole blood. Receptors originate from an adult who was a healthcare worker with PCR-confirmed SARS-CoV-2 infection or an uninfected control (not recorded which).

The CDR3 DNA follows: TGCAGTGCGCGGGGGGCGGGAGCTGGGGCCAACGTCCTGACTTTC. Protein: CSARGAGAGANVLTF. The J gene is TRBJ2-6, the V gene TRBV20-1, with TRBD2 identical over 8 bases. V lost 6 bases, J lost 2 bases, and 6 bases stayed unmatched. Germline assignment: CDR1 DFQATT and CDR2 SNEGSKA (reference sequence). The CDR3 has 15 amino acids.

The V and J genes are TRBV12-3 or TRBV12-4 and TRBJ1-5, with TRBD1 identical over 9 bases. With 6 bases clipped from V and 4 bases from J, the junction kept 4 bases outside the gene matches. The CDR3 is 14 residues long. CDR3 sequence (DNA): TGTGCCAGCAGGCCGGGACAGGGAAATCAGCCCCAGCATTTT. Translation gives CASRPGQGNQPQHF.

The chain is built from TRBV25-1 and TRBJ2-7; D remains ambiguous. This CDR3 has 13 residues. The V end was cut by 5 bases, the J end by 6 bases, with 14 bases between. The germline CDR1 and CDR2 sequences are MGHDK and SYGVNS. In DNA, the CDR3 is TGTGCCAGCAGTACGCCCGTTGGGTCCGAGCAGTACTTC. Translating it yields CASSTPVGSEQYF.

The genes are TRBV12-3 or TRBV12-4 and TRBJ1-5; tentatively, D is TRBD1 (5 bases). The V end was cut by 5 bases, the J end by 0 bases, with 11 bases between. CDR3 length equals 15 residues. CDR3 coding DNA: TGTGCCAGCAGTCTGGACGGGACTAGCAATCAGCCCCAGCATTTT. Translation gives CASSLDGTSNQPQHF.

The chain combines TRBV6-4 with TRBJ2-3; a weak D match, TRBD1 (5 bases). Germline CDR1 MRHNA, CDR2 SNTAGT. Trimming cost V 2 bases and J 4 bases, with 13 bases left between them. The CDR3 has 15 residues. The CDR3 DNA is TGTGCCAGCAGTGACGGCTCCCAAGGGGCAGATACGCAGTATTTT. Translated: CASSDGSQGADTQYF.

V is TRBV11-2 and J is TRBJ1-6; tentative D call: TRBD1 (5 bases). V lost 3 bases and J lost 10, with 25 bases in between. The CDR3 spans 18 residues. Germline V gives CDR1 SGHAT, CDR2 FQNNGV. The CDR3 protein is CASSFLKGTKLNSSPLHF. The CDR3 coding sequence is TGTGCCAGCAGCTTTCTTAAGGGGACTAAACTAAATTCATCACCCCTCCACTTT. The full variable domain, completed using reference TRBV11-2 and TRBJ1-6, is EAGVAQSPRYKIIEKRQSVAFWCNPISGHATLYWYQQILGQGPKLLIQFQNNGVVDDSQLPKDRFSAERLKGVDSTLKIQPAKLEDSAVYLCASSFLKGTKLNSSPLHFGNGTRLTVT.

This clonotype came up a few times. The chain links TRBV28 to TRBJ2-1; possibly TRBD2 for D (7 bases). CDR1 is MDHEN and CDR2 is SYDVKM in the germline V gene. The CDR3 extends over 14 amino acids. Between the trimmed V and J ends, which lost 6 bases and 5 bases, there was a span of 14 bases. The CDR3: CASSPPGGHNEQFF. DNA of the CDR3: TGTGCCAGCAGCCCCCCGGGGGGCCACAATGAGCAGTTCTTC.

The rearrangement uses TRBV29-1 and TRBJ2-5; D is ambiguous. This CDR3 is 11 amino acids long. V gave up 4 bases and J gave up 2 bases, with 5 bases separating them. In germline, CDR1 is SQVTM, CDR2 ANQGSEA. CDR3 amino acids: CSVVGQETQYF. The CDR3 DNA sequence: TGCAGCGTTGTTGGACAAGAGACCCAGTACTTC.

The chain combines TRBV29-1 with TRBJ2-1, with D maybe TRBD2 (5 bases). Trimming shortened V by 3 bases and J by 13 bases, and 10 bases separated the two germline ends. The germline V gene has CDR1 SQVTM and CDR2 ANQGSEA. CDR3 length equals 10 residues. The DNA of the CDR3 is TGCAGCGTTGACGGGATCACTCAGTTCTTC. Amino acid sequence: CSVDGITQFF.

This clonotype was detected only a few times. The rearrangement uses TRBV5-1 and TRBJ1-5; 7 nucleotides align to TRBD1. The J segment lost 0 bases and the V segment lost 3 bases, leaving 3 bases of the junction unmatched. The CDR3 is 15 amino acids. Germline loops: CDR1 SGHRS, CDR2 YFSETQ. CDR3 DNA sequence: TGCGCCAGCAGCTATGGGGACAGTAGCAATCAGCCCCAGCATTTT. Translation: CASSYGDSSNQPQHF.

This clonotype appeared a few times. The rearrangement links TRBV18 to TRBJ2-7; tentative D call: TRBD2 (5 bases). The V gene lost 6 bases and the J gene lost 5 bases, with 11 bases spanning the gap. In germline, CDR1 is KGHSH, CDR2 LQKENI. The CDR3 is 12 amino acids. Here the CDR3 reads CASSGEVNEQYF. Written as DNA, the CDR3 is TGTGCCAGCTCGGGAGAAGTCAACGAGCAGTACTTC. Full variable domain (rest looked up from reference TRBV18 and TRBJ2-7): NAGVMQNPRHLVRRRGQEARLRCSPMKGHSHVYWYRQLPEEGLKFMVYLQKENIIDESGMPKERFSAEFPKEGPSILRIQQVVRGDSAAYFCASSGEVNEQYFGPGTRLTVT.

This clonotype was counted only a few times. This chain uses TRBV5-1 with TRBJ2-5; 10 nucleotides agree with TRBD1. J gave up 4 bases and V 2 bases, and 8 bases lay outside the gene matches. The CDR3 spans 16 residues. The germline V gene encodes CDR1 SGHRS and CDR2 YFSETQ. The CDR3: CASSLFGTGVLETQYF. The CDR3 DNA is TGCGCCAGCAGCTTATTCGGGACAGGGGTTTTAGAGACCCAGTACTTC.

This sequence joins TRBV5-4 and TRBJ1-2; D is undetermined. The V and J ends lost 0 bases and 8 bases respectively, with 8 bases between them. The CDR3 is 12 amino acids. Germline assignment: CDR1 SGHNT and CDR2 YYREEE (reference sequence). The CDR3 DNA reads as TGTGCCAGCAGCTTGGGGGATCTCGGCTACACCTTC. Protein sequence: CASSLGDLGYTF.

On this clonotype: Here the CDR3 omits its conserved ending phenylalanine or tryptophan, so a read error is the likely source. This rearrangement joins TRBV7-2 to TRBJ1-2; TRBD1 is a possible D gene (6 bases). CDR1 and CDR2 (germline): SGHTA, FQGNSA. The CDR3 extends over 14 amino acids. V was shortened by 5 bases and J by 4 bases, with 14 bases between the two germline ends. This CDR3 is CASSPDGGLYGYTV. Written as DNA, the CDR3 is TGTGCCAGCAGCCCAGACGGGGGCCTCTATGGCTACACCGTC.

This clonotype has just a few counts. This chain joins TRBV7-7 and TRBJ2-3; TRBD2 agrees at 7 bases. V shed 5 bases, J shed 2 bases, and the junction held 16 bases outside the gene matches. Germline V gene lookup returns CDR1 SSHAT and CDR2 FNYEAQ (reference sequence). The CDR3 sequence is 18 residues long. CDR3 residues: CASSPSMGGERATDTQYF. The CDR3 region has the DNA TGTGCCAGCAGCCCCTCGATGGGGGGGGAGAGGGCCACAGATACGCAGTATTTT. The variable domain in full, completed from reference TRBV7-7 and TRBJ2-3, reads GAGVSQSPRYKVTKRGQDVTLRCDPISSHATLYWYQQALGQGPEFLTYFNYEAQPDKSGLPSDRFSAERPEGSISTLTIQRTEQRDSAMYRCASSPSMGGERATDTQYFGPGTRLTVL.

This clonotype came up many times. The J gene is TRBJ1-1, the V gene TRBV9; D not resolved. V lost 4 bases, J lost 6 bases, and 22 bases lay in between. The CDR3 contains 16 residues. Germline lookup yields CDR1 SGDLS and CDR2 YYNGEE. The CDR3 here is CASSPSYWPGISEAFF. The DNA for the CDR3 is TGTGCCAGCAGCCCTTCTTATTGGCCCGGGATCTCTGAAGCTTTCTTT.

This clonotype was counted between two and nine times. The gene calls are TRBV5-1 and TRBJ1-2, with D uncertain. The CDR3 extends over 12 amino acids. CDR1 and CDR2 from the germline V gene are SGHRS and YFSETQ. V gave up 1 base and J gave up 6 bases, with 7 bases separating them. The CDR3: CASSLQADGYTF. CDR3 coding DNA: TGCGCCAGCAGCTTGCAGGCAGATGGCTACACCTTC.

This chain links TRBV9 with TRBJ1-4, with a weak D call TRBD1 (5 bases). With 3 bases removed from V and 4 bases from J, the gap between germline ends came to 13 bases. The V gene's germline CDR1 is SGDLS and CDR2 YYNGEE. The CDR3 has 15 residues. This CDR3 reads CASSATGTVNEKLFF. Here the CDR3 DNA reads TGTGCCAGCAGCGCCACCGGGACCGTTAATGAAAAACTGTTTTTT.

This clonotype was observed at least ten times. J is TRBJ1-5 and V is TRBV10-2; TRBD1 matches at 9 bases. The ends lost 2 bases at V and 4 bases at J; junction bases unmatched: 3. Germline values: CDR1 WSHSY, CDR2 SAAADI. The CDR3 spans 15 residues. CDR3 in DNA: TGCGCCAGCAGTGAGCCCGGACAGGGGAATCAGCCCCAGCATTTT. Protein product: CASSEPGQGNQPQHF.

The V gene is TRBV28, the J gene TRBJ2-4; TRBD1 matches at 9 bases. Losses at the gene ends were 2 bases for V and 3 bases for J; bases not matched to a gene: 2. The germline gives CDR1 MDHEN, CDR2 SYDVKM. The CDR3 sequence is 15 residues long. In DNA, the CDR3 is TGTGCCAGCAGTTTAGACAGGGGGGACAAAAACATTCAGTACTTC. Translation gives CASSLDRGDKNIQYF. Full variable domain (missing parts from reference TRBV28 and TRBJ2-4): DVKVTQSSRYLVKRTGEKVFLECVQDMDHENMFWYRQDPGLGLRLIYFSYDVKMKEKGDIPEGYSVSREKKERFSLILESASTNQTSMYLCASSLDRGDKNIQYFGAGTRLSVL.

This sequence joins TRBV13 and TRBJ1-5; TRBD1 matches 10 bases. Germline loops: CDR1 PRHDT, CDR2 FYEKMQ (reference sequence). CDR3 size: 14 residues. V was pared by 3 bases and J by 5 bases, with 1 base of the junction left unmatched. The DNA of the CDR3 is TGTGCCAGCAGCTTTGGGACAGGGGATCAGCCCCAGCATTTT. Protein: CASSFGTGDQPQHF.

The chain employs TRBV27 and TRBJ2-1; 10 bases align to TRBD2. The J segment lost 4 bases and the V segment lost 1 base, leaving 16 bases of the junction unmatched. The CDR3 consists of 20 residues. Germline V gives CDR1 MNHEY, CDR2 SMNVEV (reference sequence). In nucleotides, the CDR3 is TGTGCCAGCAGTTTATTTTCTAGCGGGAGATATTTTGGTGGTTACAATGAGCAGTTCTTC. Translation gives CASSLFSSGRYFGGYNEQFF.

The gene calls are TRBV20-1 and TRBJ2-7; D is unresolved. CDR3 length: 13 amino acids. Germline CDR1 DFQATT, CDR2 SNEGSKA (reference sequence). The V gene lost 5 bases and the J gene lost 6 bases, with 17 bases spanning the gap. CDR3 sequence reads: CSARGARAIEQYF. CDR3 bases: TGCAGTGCTCGCGGCGCTCGGGCCATCGAGCAGTACTTC.

This clonotype was found a few times. The chain joins TRBV20-1 to TRBJ2-3; D unresolved. CDR3 length: 12 amino acids. Germline CDR1 reads DFQATT; CDR2 reads SNEGSKA (reference sequence). Trimming stripped 4 bases from V and 4 bases from J, with 9 bases between. CDR3 sequence (DNA): TGCAGTGCTACCCCTCAGTCAGATACGCAGTATTTT. It specifies CSATPQSDTQYF.

This chain links TRBV11-2 with TRBJ2-3; D is unclear. Looked up from germline, CDR1 is SGHAT and CDR2 is FQNNGV. The CDR3 contains 12 residues. The V end was cut by 8 bases, the J end by 2 bases, with 8 bases between. CDR3 amino acids: CASGSFTDTQYF. The CDR3 nucleotides are TGTGCCAGCGGGTCGTTCACAGATACGCAGTATTTT.